This is a list of T cell receptor beta chains from one sample in a study of technical replicates of blood from a handful of donors. Clones were read by immunoSEQ multiplex PCR, and TCRdb kept only the in-frame ones, dropping some. Among over 70,000 clones, 96% were seen once, and the ten largest hold roughly 0.21%. Sequencing used T cells isolated from PBMCs. These TCRs come from a human donor in good health. CDR3s include the opening cysteine and the closing phenylalanine or tryptophan. The D gene is left open where the match is weak. Rows may omit the clone size; those that give it use once, few, many or a size class.

TGTGCCAGCAGCTTGGGCGGGAGTAGGGGAGATACGCAGTATTTT CASSLGGSRGDTQYF TRBJ2-3 TRBV5-4 TRBD2 NA
TGTGCCAGCAGCGCCGGGGTTAGAGAAAAACTGTTTTTT CASSAGVREKLFF TRBJ1-4 TRBV27 NA NA
TGTGCCAGCAGCTTCCTAGGGAACAGGGGTGCGGGGACTGAAGCTTTCTTT CASSFLGNRGAGTEAFF TRBJ1-1 TRBV7-9 TRBD1 NA
TGTGCCAGCAGCTTATTAAGGGACAGTTCCTACGAGCAGTACTTC CASSLLRDSSYEQYF TRBJ2-7 TRBV7-6 TRBD1 NA
TGTGCCACCAGCAGAGACGGGGGGCAAGCTTTCTTT CATSRDGGQAFF TRBJ1-1 TRBV15 NA NA
TGTGCCAGCAGTTATAGAGGACAGGGACGAGATACGCAGTATTTT CASSYRGQGRDTQYF TRBJ2-3 TRBV6-5 TRBD1 once
TGTGCCAGCAGCTTAGCTTTGGGGACTAGCGGCACAGATACGCAGTATTTT CASSLALGTSGTDTQYF TRBJ2-3 TRBV7-9 TRBD2 NA
TGTGCCAGCAGCCACTTAAATCCGGGACTAGCGGGAGTCACAGATACGCAGTATTTT CASSHLNPGLAGVTDTQYF TRBJ2-3 TRBV4-2 TRBD2 NA
TGTGCCAGCAGCCACTACAGGGAGGATACGCAGTATTTT CASSHYREDTQYF TRBJ2-3 TRBV14 NA NA
TGCGCCAGCAGTCGTCCGGGACAGTCTAATGAAAAACTGTTTTTT CASSRPGQSNEKLFF TRBJ1-4 TRBV23-1 TRBD1 NA
TGTGCCAGCAGTTTATGGCTAGAAGGTGAAACTGAAGCTTTCTTT CASSLWLEGETEAFF TRBJ1-1 TRBV28 NA NA
TGCGCCAGCAGCCAAGACGTAAGAGGGATCCCCTACGAGCAGTACTTC CASSQDVRGIPYEQYF TRBJ2-7 TRBV4-1 NA NA
TGCAGCGTTGAGGGGCGGGCGGGGGAGCTATACAATGAGCAGTTCTTC CSVEGRAGELYNEQFF TRBJ2-1 TRBV29-1 TRBD2 NA
TGCGCCAGCAGGAGTGGACTAGCGGTCACAGATACGCAGTATTTT CASRSGLAVTDTQYF TRBJ2-3 TRBV4-1 TRBD2 once
TGTGCCGCAGCCGGCGGGGGATATGGCTACACCTTC CAAAGGGYGYTF TRBJ1-2 TRBV27 NA NA
TGTGCCAGCAGACCGGAGCCGGGACAGGGGGACACCGGGGAGCTGTTTTTT CASRPEPGQGDTGELFF TRBJ2-2 TRBV11-2 TRBD1 NA
TGTGCCAGCAGCGACCGGGACAGGGTTCCTGGGGCCAACGTCCTGACTTTC CASSDRDRVPGANVLTF TRBJ2-6 TRBV7-6 TRBD1 NA
TGCGCCAGCAGCCCCCTGGACAGCCTTTATGGCTACACCTTC CASSPLDSLYGYTF TRBJ1-2 TRBV4-1 NA NA
TGCGCCAGCAGCCCTGGGCACGGCCCGTACGAGCAGTACTTC CASSPGHGPYEQYF TRBJ2-7 TRBV5-1 NA NA
TGTGCCAGCACCCCCGCGGGAGGGGTTGAGGGCCTAGATACGCAGTATTTT CASTPAGGVEGLDTQYF TRBJ2-3 TRBV2 TRBD2 NA
TGTGCCAGTAAAGAGGGACTAAACACTGAAGCTTTCTTT CASKEGLNTEAFF TRBJ1-1 TRBV19 NA once
TGTGCCAGCAGCGTAGACGGGACAGGGTTTTATGGCTACACCTTC CASSVDGTGFYGYTF TRBJ1-2 TRBV9 TRBD1 NA
TGTGCCAGCAGCCAAGCTATAGGGGGCTGGGAGACCCAGTACTTC CASSQAIGGWETQYF TRBJ2-5 TRBV14 TRBD1 once
TGCGCCAGCAGCTCCAACTGGGCAAACACTGAAGCTTTCTTT CASSSNWANTEAFF TRBJ1-1 TRBV5-1 NA NA
TGCGCCAGCAGCTTGGCCGCTAGCTCCTACGAGCAGTACTTC CASSLAASSYEQYF TRBJ2-7 TRBV5-1 NA NA
TGTGCCAGCAGCTTAAACCCGACAGACAATGAGCAGTTCTTC CASSLNPTDNEQFF TRBJ2-1 TRBV7-7 NA NA
TGTGCCAGCAGGCGAGGGCCGATCACAGATACGCAGTATTTT CASRRGPITDTQYF TRBJ2-3 TRBV27 NA NA
TGTGCCAGCAGCCAAGATTCCGGGACAACCGTTACTGGATACAATCAGCCCCAGCATTTT CASSQDSGTTVTGYNQPQHF TRBJ1-5 TRBV4-2 NA NA
TGTGCCAGCAGCTTCCAGGGGGCGGGCACCGGGGAGCTGTTTTTT CASSFQGAGTGELFF TRBJ2-2 TRBV5-4 TRBD1 NA
TGCGCCAGCAGCCAAGGAGGTGGGAGGGTATCCTCCGGGGAGCTGTTTTTT CASSQGGGRVSSGELFF TRBJ2-2 TRBV4-1 TRBD2 NA
TGTGCCAGCAGTTTATCGATTACAGAATCCTACGAGCAGTACTTC CASSLSITESYEQYF TRBJ2-7 TRBV27 NA NA
TGTGCCAGCAGCTTAGTAGCGGGGGGCCACGAGCAGTACTTC CASSLVAGGHEQYF TRBJ2-7 TRBV11-3 TRBD2 NA